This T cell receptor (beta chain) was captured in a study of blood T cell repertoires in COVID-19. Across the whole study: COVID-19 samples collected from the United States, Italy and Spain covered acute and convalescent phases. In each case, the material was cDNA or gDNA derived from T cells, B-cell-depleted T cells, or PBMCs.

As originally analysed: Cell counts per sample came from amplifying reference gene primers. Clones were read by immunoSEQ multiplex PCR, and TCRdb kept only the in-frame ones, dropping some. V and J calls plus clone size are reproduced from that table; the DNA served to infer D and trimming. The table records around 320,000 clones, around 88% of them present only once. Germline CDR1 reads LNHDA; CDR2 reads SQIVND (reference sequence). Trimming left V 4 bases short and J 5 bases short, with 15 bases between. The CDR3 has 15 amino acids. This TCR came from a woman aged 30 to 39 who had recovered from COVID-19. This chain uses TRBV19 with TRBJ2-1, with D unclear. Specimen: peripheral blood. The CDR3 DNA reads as TGTGCCAGTAGTACCCCGGGTCTACGGGACAATGAGCAGTTCTTC. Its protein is CASSTPGLRDNEQFF.